The 24 T cell receptor beta chains listed next were all sequenced from one sample in a study of blood T cell repertoires in COVID-19. Measured with immunoSEQ multiplex PCR; TCRdb has only the in-frame clones, and not every one. The table records approximately 150,000 clones, about four fifths of them present only once. Sequenced sample: peripheral blood. The receptors here all came from an older woman with acute or convalescent COVID-19.

The chain employs TRBV5-1 and TRBJ2-6; 8 positions match TRBD1. V lost 4 bases and J lost 2; bases outside the gene matches: 2. Germline values: CDR1 SGHRS, CDR2 YFSETQ. This CDR3 region has 15 residues. CDR3 DNA: TGCGCCAGCAGCACACAGGGGGCTGGGGCCAACGTCCTGACTTTC. Its protein product is CASSTQGAGANVLTF.

V gene TRBV6-1 combines with J gene TRBJ2-1, with 11 bases that match TRBD2. Looked up from germline, CDR1 is MNHNS and CDR2 is SASEGT. With V trimmed by 4 bases and J by 7 bases, 9 bases remained unmatched. The CDR3 contains 16 residues. CDR3 protein: CASSVRASGRMNEQFF. The CDR3 DNA is TGTGCCAGCAGTGTCAGGGCTAGCGGGAGGATGAATGAGCAGTTCTTC.

The rearrangement uses TRBV11-2 and TRBJ2-1; 8 nucleotides match TRBD2. V lost 5 bases and J lost 2; bases outside the gene matches: 14. There are 18 residues in the CDR3. The V gene's germline CDR1 is SGHAT and CDR2 FQNNGV. CDR3 region: CASSGRLGTGGAYNEQFF. The DNA for the CDR3 is TGTGCCAGCAGCGGACGGCTTGGGACGGGAGGGGCCTACAATGAGCAGTTCTTC.

V is TRBV10-3 and J is TRBJ1-2; 7 bases align to TRBD1. Trimming took 10 bases from V and 2 from J; bases not matched to a gene: 7. Germline values: CDR1 ENHRY, CDR2 SYGVKD. The CDR3 length is 13 residues. The CDR3 DNA follows: TGTGCCAACAACAGGGGACAAAACTATGGCTACACCTTC. Translation gives CANNRGQNYGYTF.

This clone was observed a few times. J is TRBJ2-7 and V is TRBV3-1 (or the pseudogene TRBV3-2); 7 bases line up with TRBD1. Trimming removed 4 bases from V and 6 bases from J; junction bases left unmatched: 12. The CDR3 totals 15 residues. Germline assignment: CDR1 LGHDT and CDR2 YNNKEL (reference sequence). In DNA form, the CDR3 reads TGTGCCAGCAGCCTCACCCCGGGACAGTTACGCGAGCAGTACTTC. Translated: CASSLTPGQLREQYF.

V gene TRBV5-1 combines with J gene TRBJ1-2; 7 positions agree with TRBD1. Germline V gene sequence: CDR1 SGHRS, CDR2 YFSETQ. J gave up 0 bases and V 2 bases, and 4 bases lay outside the gene matches. The CDR3 spans 15 residues. CDR3 protein: CASSLQGLANYGYTF. As DNA, the CDR3 is TGCGCCAGCAGCTTACAGGGGTTGGCTAACTATGGCTACACCTTC.

The chain combines TRBV4-2 with TRBJ1-6, with 10 bases aligning to TRBD1. Per the germline V gene, CDR1 is LGHNA and CDR2 is YNFKEQ. V lost 3 bases to trimming and J lost 10 bases; unmatched junction nucleotides: 6. The CDR3 is 15 amino acids. CDR3 sequence reads: CASSHGTGEGSPLHF. CDR3 nucleotide sequence: TGTGCCAGCAGCCACGGGACAGGGGAAGGCTCACCCCTCCACTTT.

V gene TRBV29-1 combines with J gene TRBJ1-1, with D perhaps TRBD1 (5 bases). Trimming removed 6 bases at V and 6 bases at J, with 14 bases between. This CDR3 region has 12 residues. Germline assignment: CDR1 SQVTM and CDR2 ANQGSEA. CDR3 nucleotides: TGCAGCGTCATCAGGGTTTACCCTGAAGCTTTCTTT. It is translated as CSVIRVYPEAFF.

This clone has only one observation. The chain employs TRBV9 and TRBJ2-7; the match to TRBD1 covers 7 bases. With V trimmed by 0 bases and J by 2 bases, 5 bases remained unmatched. The CDR3 covers 15 residues. Germline CDR1 is SGDLS and CDR2 is YYNGEE. The CDR3 sequence: CASSVGGGSTYEQYF. The CDR3 DNA follows: TGTGCCAGCAGCGTAGGAGGGGGCAGTACCTACGAGCAGTACTTC.

V and J are TRBV5-6 and TRBJ1-1, with 10 positions matching TRBD1. From germline, CDR1 is SGHDT and CDR2 YYEEEE. V was pared by 6 bases and J by 0 bases, with 11 bases of the junction left unmatched. This CDR3 has 17 amino acids. The CDR3: CASNLFGTGVMNTEAFF. The CDR3 DNA sequence: TGTGCCAGCAACCTATTCGGGACAGGGGTGATGAACACTGAAGCTTTCTTT.

This chain joins TRBV10-3 and TRBJ1-5; tentatively, D is TRBD1 (6 bases). Per the germline V gene, CDR1 is ENHRY and CDR2 is SYGVKD. CDR3 length: 15 amino acids. With 0 bases removed from V and 5 bases from J, the gap between germline ends came to 11 bases. CDR3 bases: TGTGCCATCAGTGAGTCCTCAGGACAGTATCAGCCCCAGCATTTT. Translation gives CAISESSGQYQPQHF.

The chain employs TRBV30 and TRBJ1-2; 7 bases are a match to TRBD1. The ends lost 3 bases at V and 4 bases at J; junction bases unmatched: 5. CDR1 GTSNPN and CDR2 SVGIG come from the germline V gene (reference sequence). The CDR3 has 13 amino acids. The CDR3, as DNA: TGTGCCTGGAGCGTGGGACAGTTCTATGGCTACACCTTC. This translates into CAWSVGQFYGYTF.

The chain has TRBV30 and TRBJ1-6, with 8 bases identical to TRBD1. Germline CDR1 is GTSNPN and CDR2 is SVGIG (reference sequence). V was clipped by 3 bases and J by 1 base; unmatched bases: 5. The CDR3 is 16 residues long. The chain's CDR3 is CAWSPGGGSYNSPLHF. The CDR3 region has the DNA TGTGCCTGGAGCCCAGGGGGCGGATCCTATAATTCACCCCTCCACTTT.

The chain uses TRBV28 and TRBJ2-7, with 11 bases identical to TRBD2. The CDR3 consists of 14 residues. Trimming cost V 6 bases and J 4 bases; bases outside gene matches: 5. In germline, CDR1 is MDHEN, CDR2 SYDVKM. Written as DNA, the CDR3 is TGTGCCAGCAGGCCGGGACTAGCGGTGTACGAGCAGTACTTC. Amino acids: CASRPGLAVYEQYF.

Only a few counts were recorded for this clone. The V call is TRBV14, the J call TRBJ2-2; 13 bases fit TRBD2. Germline lookup yields CDR1 SGHDN and CDR2 FVKESK. The CDR3 totals 21 residues. The J segment lost 1 base and the V segment lost 2 bases, leaving 13 bases of the junction unmatched. The CDR3 loop reads CASSQRINPGLAGKNTGELFF. Written as DNA, the CDR3 is TGTGCCAGCAGCCAAAGAATTAATCCGGGACTAGCGGGGAAGAACACCGGGGAGCTGTTTTTT.

The J gene is TRBJ1-1, the V gene TRBV25-1; D perhaps matches TRBD1 (5 bases). V dropped 1 base and J dropped 2 bases, with 14 bases sitting between them. The CDR3 is made up of 16 amino acids. CDR1 and CDR2 from the germline V gene are MGHDK and SYGVNS. The CDR3 DNA sequence: TGTGCCAGCAGTGAATTCGGGGACTGGTCTAACACTGAAGCTTTCTTT. Its protein is CASSEFGDWSNTEAFF.

The chain has TRBV2 and TRBJ2-2; perhaps TRBD1 as D (6 bases). This CDR3 has 11 residues. V was trimmed by 6 bases and J by 9 bases, leaving 8 bases between them. Germline assignment: CDR1 SNHLY and CDR2 FYNNEI. The CDR3 spells CASRRDRELFF. The CDR3 DNA reads TGTGCCAGCAGACGGGACAGGGAGCTGTTTTTT.

This chain connects TRBV4-3 to TRBJ1-2; perhaps TRBD1 as D (6 bases). V was shortened by 0 bases and J by 5 bases, with 19 bases between the two germline ends. This CDR3 has 17 residues. Germline V gives CDR1 LGHNA, CDR2 YSLEER. CDR3 nucleotide sequence: TGCGCCAGCAGCCAAGATTCCGGCAGGGGAAACTCGTATGGCTACACCTTC. Amino acid sequence: CASSQDSGRGNSYGYTF.

This clone was detected a few times. V gene TRBV12-3 or TRBV12-4 combines with J gene TRBJ2-5; maybe TRBD1 (5 bases). The CDR3 runs to 11 residues. V was pared by 2 bases and J by 8 bases, with 6 bases between. This CDR3 reads CASSLQGTQYF. CDR3 in DNA: TGTGCCAGCAGTTTACAGGGCACCCAGTACTTC.

The V call is TRBV19, the J call TRBJ1-5, with TRBD1 as a possible D gene (6 bases). Trimming stripped 3 bases from V and 1 base from J, with 7 bases between. CDR1 is LNHDA, CDR2 SQIVND, per germline (reference sequence). This CDR3 is built from 14 residues. This chain's CDR3 is CASSIRGSNQPQHF. The CDR3 DNA is TGTGCCAGTAGTATTAGGGGGAGCAATCAGCCCCAGCATTTT.

V usage is TRBV7-2 and J usage is TRBJ2-3; D may be TRBD1 (5 bases). Germline values: CDR1 SGHTA, CDR2 FQGNSA. The V end lost 1 base, the J end lost 5 bases, and 19 bases lay between the germline ends. The CDR3 has 17 residues. The CDR3 loop reads CASSLEGPLRGQDTQYF. The CDR3 nucleotides read TGTGCCAGCAGCTTAGAGGGCCCTTTACGTGGACAAGATACGCAGTATTTT.

Here the CDR3 DNA reads TGTGCCAGTAACGTTGAGAGGGGGCTGGGCGGCTACACCTTC. It encodes CASNVERGLGGYTF. This chain connects TRBV19 to TRBJ1-2; 7 nucleotides line up with TRBD1. Germline trimming cut 7 bases from V and 8 bases from J; bases unmatched to any gene: 13. This CDR3 contains 14 residues. The germline gives CDR1 LNHDA, CDR2 SQIVND (reference sequence).

The chain links TRBV4-1 to TRBJ1-1; 8 bases line up with TRBD1. The CDR3 spans 15 residues. J gave up 1 base and V 5 bases, and 6 bases lay outside the gene matches. CDR1 is MGHRA and CDR2 is YSYEKL in the germline V gene. The CDR3 sequence: CASSLPGQENTEAFF. Here the CDR3 DNA reads TGCGCCAGCAGCTTGCCGGGACAGGAGAACACTGAAGCTTTCTTT.

The DNA of the CDR3 is TGTGCCAGCAGCCAAGGCCGACAGGGGGTAGGCTACGAGCAGTACTTC. This gives the protein CASSQGRQGVGYEQYF. This chain connects TRBV14 to TRBJ2-7, with TRBD1 matching 9 bases. This CDR3 comprises 16 residues. Germline-derived CDR1 and CDR2 are SGHDN and FVKESK. V was clipped by 1 base and J by 3 bases; unmatched bases: 7.